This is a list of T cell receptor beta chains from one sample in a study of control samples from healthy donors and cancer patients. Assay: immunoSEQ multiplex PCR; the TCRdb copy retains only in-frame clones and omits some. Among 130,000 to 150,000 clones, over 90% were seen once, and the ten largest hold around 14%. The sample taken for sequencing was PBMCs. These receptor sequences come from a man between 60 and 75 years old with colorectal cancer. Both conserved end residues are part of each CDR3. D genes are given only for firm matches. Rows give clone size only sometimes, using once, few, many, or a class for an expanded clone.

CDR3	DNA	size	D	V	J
CAWNPGISGNTIYF	TGTGCCTGGAACCCGGGCATCTCTGGAAACACCATATATTTT	-	-	TRBV30	TRBJ1-3
CASSPRGRGYTF	TGTGCCAGCAGTCCTAGGGGGCGCGGCTACACCTTC	-	TRBD1	TRBV12-3/TRBV12-4	TRBJ1-2
CASSVDGTGYEQYF	TGTGCCAGCAGCGTAGACGGGACAGGCTACGAGCAGTACTTC	-	TRBD1	TRBV9	TRBJ2-7
CASSFDPGTGELFF	TGTGCCAGCAGTTTTGATCCGGGCACCGGGGAGCTGTTTTTT	once	-	TRBV28	TRBJ2-2
CASSFDRGVSYEQYF	TGTGCCAGCAGCTTTGACAGGGGTGTCTCCTACGAGCAGTACTTC	-	TRBD1	TRBV11-2	TRBJ2-7
CASSSTWRQPQHF	TGTGCCAGCAGTTCCACCTGGCGGCAGCCCCAGCATTTT	-	-	TRBV27	TRBJ1-5
CASSVVAGALPDF	TGTGCCAGCAGTGTGGTAGCGGGGGCCCTGCCTGACTTC	-	TRBD2	TRBV2	TRBJ2-4
CASSLSGANVLTF	TGTGCCAGCAGTCTCTCTGGGGCCAACGTCCTGACTTTC	-	-	TRBV25-1	TRBJ2-6
CASRPGQGSYEQYF	TGTGCCAGCAGACCGGGACAGGGGTCCTACGAGCAGTACTTC	-	TRBD1	TRBV6-5	TRBJ2-7
CASRTGNSYEQYF	TGTGCCAGCAGGACAGGGAATTCTTACGAGCAGTACTTC	-	TRBD1	TRBV27	TRBJ2-7
CASSPPGVPKEKLFF	TGTGCCAGCAGTCCCCCTGGCGTCCCGAAAGAAAAACTGTTTTTT	-	-	TRBV28	TRBJ1-4
CASSEVLGGLGRYEQYF	TGTGCCAGCAGTGAAGTGTTGGGGGGGTTGGGTCGGTACGAGCAGTACTTC	-	TRBD2	TRBV6-1	TRBJ2-7
CAYDQGGGSTDTQYF	TGTGCCTACGACCAGGGAGGGGGCAGCACAGATACGCAGTATTTT	-	-	TRBV30	TRBJ2-3
CASSFSGGVQGTQYF	TGTGCCAGCAGCTTTAGCGGGGGGGTGCAGGGCACGCAGTATTTT	-	TRBD2	TRBV7-9	TRBJ2-3
CAISEPLAGQGLGYGYTF	TGTGCCATCAGTGAGCCCCTGGCTGGGCAGGGGCTGGGGTATGGCTACACCTTC	-	-	TRBV10-3	TRBJ1-2
CASSQGAGTGPYEQYF	TGCGCCAGCAGCCAAGGGGCAGGGACAGGGCCCTACGAGCAGTACTTC	-	TRBD1	TRBV4-3	TRBJ2-7
CASSLAGGDYGYTF	TGTGCCAGCAGCTTAGCAGGGGGCGACTATGGCTACACCTTC	-	TRBD1	TRBV7-9	TRBJ1-2
CASSRDQQETQYF	TGTGCCAGCAGTCGTGACCAACAAGAGACCCAGTACTTC	-	-	TRBV5-5	TRBJ2-5
CASRQRRRSDTQYF	TGTGCCAGTAGACAGCGAAGGAGGTCAGATACGCAGTATTTT	-	-	TRBV3-1/TRBV3-2	TRBJ2-3
CASSPQGGLDTEAFF	TGTGCCAGCTCACCACAGGGGGGTCTAGACACTGAAGCTTTCTTT	-	-	TRBV18	TRBJ1-1
CASSQDTGELFF	TGCGCCAGCTCGCAGGACACCGGGGAGCTGTTTTTT	-	-	TRBV10-1	TRBJ2-2
CATSDPRGYEQYF	TGTGCCACCAGTGACCCCAGGGGCTACGAGCAGTACTTC	-	-	TRBV24-1	TRBJ2-7
CASRGQLNTEAFF	TGTGCCAGTAGGGGACAGTTGAACACTGAAGCTTTCTTT	-	TRBD1	TRBV19	TRBJ1-1
CASSLTDTQYF	TGTGCCAGCAGTTTGACAGATACGCAGTATTTT	-	-	TRBV12-3/TRBV12-4	TRBJ2-3
CAWTQRGTGGREQYF	TGTGCCTGGACCCAACGAGGGACAGGGGGCCGCGAGCAGTACTTC	-	TRBD1	TRBV30	TRBJ2-7
CASSLVPGGRNTEAFF	TGTGCCAGCAGCTTAGTTCCAGGGGGCCGAAACACTGAAGCTTTCTTT	-	TRBD1	TRBV11-2	TRBJ1-1
CASSGQGEQPQHF	TGTGCCAGTAGTGGACAGGGGGAGCAGCCCCAGCATTTT	-	TRBD1	TRBV19	TRBJ1-5
CASSTLGRGALLDGYTF	TGTGCCAGCAGTACTCTGGGACGGGGGGCCCTCTTGGATGGCTACACCTTC	-	-	TRBV2	TRBJ1-2
CASKGDQGTQYF	TGTGCCAGCAAGGGCGATCAGGGGACCCAGTACTTC	-	-	TRBV12-3/TRBV12-4	TRBJ2-5
CAWLGGSDGELFF	TGTGCCTGGCTTGGAGGGTCGGACGGGGAGCTGTTTTTT	-	-	TRBV30	TRBJ2-2
CAISDPGTSIKRDNEQFF	TGTGCCATCAGTGACCCTGGGACTAGCATTAAGAGGGACAATGAGCAGTTCTTC	-	TRBD2	TRBV10-3	TRBJ2-1
CASSPTTGPQYF	TGTGCCAGTAGTCCGACGACAGGACCTCAGTACTTC	once	-	TRBV19	TRBJ2-4
CASSYSGTGGGTQYF	TGTGCCAGCAGTTACTCCGGGACAGGGGGGGGTACGCAGTATTTT	once	TRBD1	TRBV6-2/TRBV6-3	TRBJ2-3
CASSQDPPGQGNQPQHF	TGCGCCAGCAGCCAAGATCCACCCGGGCAGGGCAATCAGCCCCAGCATTTT	-	-	TRBV4-3	TRBJ1-5
CASSLVSGQAFEQYF	TGTGCCAGCAGCTTAGTGTCGGGACAGGCCTTTGAGCAGTACTTC	-	TRBD1	TRBV7-9	TRBJ2-7
CASSQQAGSYNEQFF	TGTGCCAGCAGTCAACAAGCCGGCTCCTACAATGAGCAGTTCTTC	-	-	TRBV3-1/TRBV3-2	TRBJ2-1
CASSYSGGRQRQHF	TGTGCCAGCAGTTACTCGGGGGGGAGGCAGCGACAGCATTTT	-	-	TRBV6-2/TRBV6-3	TRBJ1-5
CASSRTSGGSTDTQYF	TGTGCCAGCAGCCGGACTAGCGGGGGGTCCACAGATACGCAGTATTTT	-	TRBD2	TRBV3-1/TRBV3-2	TRBJ2-3
CASRRGDSGNTIYF	TGTGCCAGTAGACGAGGAGACTCTGGAAACACCATATATTTT	once	-	TRBV19	TRBJ1-3
CASSPGVGQGWNQPQHF	TGTGCCAGCAGTCCCGGCGTAGGACAGGGTTGGAATCAGCCCCAGCATTTT	-	TRBD1	TRBV27	TRBJ1-5
CSASEGAGVSYEQYF	TGCAGTGCTAGTGAAGGGGCAGGGGTCTCCTACGAGCAGTACTTC	-	-	TRBV20-1	TRBJ2-7
CASSLVGQAVGYTF	TGTGCCAGCAGCTTGGTCGGACAGGCCGTTGGCTACACCTTC	-	TRBD1	TRBV5-4	TRBJ1-2
CASSPKDRGINQPQHF	TGTGCCAGCTCACCGAAAGACAGGGGCATTAATCAGCCCCAGCATTTT	-	TRBD1	TRBV18	TRBJ1-5
CASGPVSYEQYF	TGTGCCAGTGGGCCCGTCTCCTACGAGCAGTACTTC	-	-	TRBV2	TRBJ2-7
CASSSGTASTDTQYF	TGTGCCAGCAGCTCCGGGACAGCTAGCACAGATACGCAGTATTTT	-	TRBD1	TRBV11-1	TRBJ2-3
CASSPGPKPDGYTF	TGTGCCAGCAGCCCAGGACCCAAACCGGATGGCTACACCTTC	-	-	TRBV28	TRBJ1-2
CASSSEGQGGNIQYF	TGTGCCAGCAGTTCTGAGGGGCAGGGAGGGAACATTCAGTACTTC	-	TRBD2	TRBV6-2/TRBV6-3	TRBJ2-4
CASSTGTKNIQYF	TGTGCCAGTTCAACAGGGACCAAAAACATTCAGTACTTC	-	-	TRBV6-6	TRBJ2-4
CASSQDWGAGQGAETQYF	TGTGCCAGCAGCCAAGACTGGGGAGCCGGACAGGGGGCTGAGACCCAGTACTTC	-	TRBD1	TRBV3-1/TRBV3-2	TRBJ2-5
CSVGEGYTGYTF	TGCAGCGTTGGTGAAGGTTATACGGGCTACACCTTC	-	-	TRBV29-1	TRBJ1-2
CASSRGIYGYTF	TGTGCCAGCTCAAGGGGAATCTATGGCTACACCTTC	-	-	TRBV6-5	TRBJ1-2
CASSEAGLTDTQYF	TGTGCCAGCAGTGAAGCAGGACTCACAGATACGCAGTATTTT	once	-	TRBV6-1	TRBJ2-3
CASSLDRLAGTDTQYF	TGTGCCAGCAGTCTCGATCGACTAGCGGGCACAGATACGCAGTATTTT	-	TRBD2	TRBV27	TRBJ2-3
CASSESARGNTEAFF	TGTGCCAGCAGTGAATCCGCCAGGGGAAACACTGAAGCTTTCTTT	-	-	TRBV25-1	TRBJ1-1
CASSIGQGSNQPQHF	TGTGCCAGTAGTATAGGCCAGGGGAGCAATCAGCCCCAGCATTTT	-	-	TRBV19	TRBJ1-5
CSVEVLAGGPGSYNEQFF	TGCAGCGTTGAAGTACTAGCGGGGGGGCCGGGCTCCTACAATGAGCAGTTCTTC	-	TRBD2	TRBV29-1	TRBJ2-1
CASSFASLYGYTF	TGTGCCAGCAGCTTTGCTAGTCTCTATGGCTACACCTTC	-	-	TRBV7-2	TRBJ1-2
CASSEGIGTGGASYGYTF	TGTGCCAGCAGTGAGGGTATCGGGACAGGGGGCGCTTCCTATGGCTACACCTTC	-	TRBD1	TRBV6-1	TRBJ1-2
CASSSRDSSGNTIYF	TGTGCCAGCAGCTCACGGGACAGCTCTGGAAACACCATATATTTT	-	TRBD1	TRBV13	TRBJ1-3